The T cell receptor beta chain under discussion was sequenced for a study of T cell responses to AZD1222 COVID-19 vaccine listed by TCRdb under 2021. Background for the entire study: AZD1222 recipients whose second dose came at about 4 weeks and those whose second dose came at about 12 weeks were combined into one group, since spike-specific TCR depth and breadth did not differ between the two schedules. TCR sequencing was performed for more than 230 trial participants, of whom 207 were given two doses of AZD1222 and approximately 26 were given two doses of MenACWY control vaccine. Enrollment into the trials was organized by age into subgroups of 18-55, 56-69 and 70-plus years, and those subgroups contained about 160, 30 and 59 TCR-sequenced participants, respectively.

The sample's time point label, decoded: baseline before first vaccination. The vaccinee samples were drawn from two UK trials, COV001 and COV002, one of which was a single-blind randomized controlled phase 2/3 trial testing AZD1222 (ChAdOx1 nCoV-19) in healthy adults. Trial participant PBMC samples were collected at day 0 and day 28 after the second dose for TCRbeta chain sequencing. The CDR3 regions of human TCRbeta chains were analyzed by immunosequencing. In the original analysis: TCRs in the repertoires were matched against a reference library of SARS-CoV-2-specific TCRs that had been generated with the MIRA antigen-specificity platform. Breadth meant the fraction of unique TCRs that were SARS-CoV-2-associated, whereas depth meant the fraction of total T cells that were SARS-CoV-2-associated. Each spike-specific TCR was assigned to its reactive spike region and to a CD4 or CD8 class using the MIRA data. Log10-transformed breadth and depth values were compared by one-way ANOVA with Sidak's multiple comparisons tests. The immuneACCESS repertoire file appears here via TCRdb, limited to in-frame rearrangements. These files lack a portion of the clones; in checked studies, under half of the deficit traces to unresolved V genes, and the cause of the others is not known. V, J and clone size are those of that table, while D and trimming were read from the DNA. Recorded for this sample are about 190,000 clones; 92% of them occurred a single time. The ten largest clones capture roughly 1.4% of the sample.

On this clone itself: There is no known antigen for this receptor. There are no base qualities to consult, and no much larger clone falls within one base.

The paper as a whole reports these results and caveats: After two AZD1222 doses, both the breadth and the depth of spike-specific TCRs were significantly higher than at day 0 and than in MenACWY recipients. The 56-69-year group was small, and its depth increase did not reach significance, likely because of low power. Vaccine-associated CD4 TCRs spanned the whole spike protein, with dominant responses in regions 160-218 and 743-854. Because no day 14 peak-response samples were available, the repertoires could be characterized only after the peak T cell response. Conclusions about previously exposed vaccinees are limited because only six or seven AZD1222 recipients were SARS-CoV-2 seropositive at baseline. Reportedly, almost half of the unique spike-specific TCRs recognized epitopes lying outside the regions that are mutated in the B.1.351 and B.1.1.7 variants. Participants were mostly white British, with more females than males. The authors suggested clonal diversity may have been underestimated.

This TCR was recovered from an adult in good health. The sample consisted of peripheral blood, taken on day 0 of AZD1222 vaccination.

The CDR3 protein is CASSPAPPTGVATEAFF. The nucleotide sequence is given as TGCGCCAGCAGTCCAGCCCCCCCGACAGGGGTGGCCACTGAAGCTTTCTTT. The chain is assembled from TRBV23-1 and TRBJ1-1; TRBD1 matches 8 bases in the middle. TRBV23-1 is an open reading frame whose function is uncertain. Including the terminal cysteine and phenylalanine, the CDR3 comprises 17 residues. Only the CDR3 DNA stays, 51 bases, in frame from base 1. V is trimmed back by 4 bases and J by 4 bases, and the junction contains 14 bases that no gene match accounts for.